The present entry profiles one T cell receptor (beta chain) with its context. Here immunoSEQ multiplex PCR was the method, and the copy in TCRdb shows in-frame clones only, minus some. This table has about 49,000 clones, 92% appearing once. The CDR3 runs to 13 residues. Germline V gene lookup returns CDR1 MDHEN and CDR2 SYDVKM. J lost 7 bases, V lost 6 bases, and 3 bases had no gene match. This sample stems from a study of cytomegalovirus exposure and HLA in healthy donors. Sample: PBMCs. V and J are TRBV28 and TRBJ2-1, with 10 bases fitting TRBD2. This clonotype originated in a man aged 18-30 years in good health and CMV-seronegative. The CDR3 bases are TGTGCCAGCAGGCTAGCGGGAGTAAATGAGCAGTTCTTC. Translated: CASRLAGVNEQFF.